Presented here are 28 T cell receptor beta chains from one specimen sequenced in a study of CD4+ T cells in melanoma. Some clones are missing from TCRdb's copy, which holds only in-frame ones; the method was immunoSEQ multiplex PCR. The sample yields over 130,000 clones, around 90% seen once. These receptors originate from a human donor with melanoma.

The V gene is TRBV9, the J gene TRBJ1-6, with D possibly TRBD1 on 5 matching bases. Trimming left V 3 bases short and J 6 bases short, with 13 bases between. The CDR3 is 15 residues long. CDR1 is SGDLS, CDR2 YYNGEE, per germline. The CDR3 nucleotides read TGTGCCAGCAGCGAACGGGACCGATCTAATTCACCCCTCCACTTT. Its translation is CASSERDRSNSPLHF. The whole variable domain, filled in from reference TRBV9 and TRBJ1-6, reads DSGVTQTPKHLITATGQRVTLRCSPRSGDLSVYWYQQSLDQGLQFLIQYYNGEERAKGNILERFSAQQFPDLHSELNLSSLELGDSALYFCASSERDRSNSPLHFGNGTRLTVT.

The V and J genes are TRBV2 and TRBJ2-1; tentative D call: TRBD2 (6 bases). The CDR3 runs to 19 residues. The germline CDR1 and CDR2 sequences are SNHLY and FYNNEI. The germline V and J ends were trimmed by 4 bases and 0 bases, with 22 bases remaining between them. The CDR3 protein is CASSVIHWGGHISYNEQFF. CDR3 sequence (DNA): TGTGCCAGCAGTGTGATCCACTGGGGAGGCCATATCTCCTACAATGAGCAGTTCTTC.

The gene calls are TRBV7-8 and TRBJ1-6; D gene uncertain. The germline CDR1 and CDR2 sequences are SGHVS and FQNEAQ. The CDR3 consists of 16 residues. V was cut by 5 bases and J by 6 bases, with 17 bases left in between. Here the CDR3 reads CASSATATWANSPLHF. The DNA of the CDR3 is TGTGCCAGCAGCGCCACAGCTACCTGGGCTAATTCACCCCTCCACTTT. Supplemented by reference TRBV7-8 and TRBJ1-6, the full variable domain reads GAGVSQSPRYKVAKRGQDVALRCDPISGHVSLFWYQQALGQGPEFLTYFQNEAQLDKSGLPSDRFFAERPEGSVSTLKIQRTQQEDSAVYLCASSATATWANSPLHFGNGTRLTVT.

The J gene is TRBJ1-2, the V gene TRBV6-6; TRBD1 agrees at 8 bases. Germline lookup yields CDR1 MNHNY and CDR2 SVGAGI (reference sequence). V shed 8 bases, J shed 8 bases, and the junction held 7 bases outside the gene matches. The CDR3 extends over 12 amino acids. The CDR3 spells CASRGAGGGYTF. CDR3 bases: TGTGCCAGCCGGGGGGCAGGGGGCGGCTACACCTTC.

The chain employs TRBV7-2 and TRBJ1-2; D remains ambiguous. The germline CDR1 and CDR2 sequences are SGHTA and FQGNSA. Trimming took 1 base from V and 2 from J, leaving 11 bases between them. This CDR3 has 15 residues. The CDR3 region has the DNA TGTGCCAGCAGCTTAGGTGTCCCCTCAAACTATGGCTACACCTTC. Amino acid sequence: CASSLGVPSNYGYTF.

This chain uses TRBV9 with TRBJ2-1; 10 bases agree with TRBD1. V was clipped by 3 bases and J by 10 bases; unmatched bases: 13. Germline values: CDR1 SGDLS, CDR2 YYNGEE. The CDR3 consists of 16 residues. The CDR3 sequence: CASSGHRDRGEREQFF. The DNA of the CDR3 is TGTGCCAGCAGCGGACACCGGGACAGGGGAGAGAGGGAGCAGTTCTTC.

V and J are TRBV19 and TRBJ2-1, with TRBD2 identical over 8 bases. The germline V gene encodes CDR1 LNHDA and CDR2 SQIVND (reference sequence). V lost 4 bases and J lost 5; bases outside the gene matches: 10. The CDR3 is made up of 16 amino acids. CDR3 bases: TGTGCCAGTAGTAACCTCGGGACTAGGGCCAACAATGAGCAGTTCTTC. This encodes CASSNLGTRANNEQFF.

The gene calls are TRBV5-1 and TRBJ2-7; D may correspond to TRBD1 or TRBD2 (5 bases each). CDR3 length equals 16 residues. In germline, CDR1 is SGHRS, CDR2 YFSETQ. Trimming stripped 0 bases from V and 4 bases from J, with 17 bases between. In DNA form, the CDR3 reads TGCGCCAGCAGCTTGGGGGGGTCAGGGAATTTTTACGAGCAGTACTTC. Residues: CASSLGGSGNFYEQYF.

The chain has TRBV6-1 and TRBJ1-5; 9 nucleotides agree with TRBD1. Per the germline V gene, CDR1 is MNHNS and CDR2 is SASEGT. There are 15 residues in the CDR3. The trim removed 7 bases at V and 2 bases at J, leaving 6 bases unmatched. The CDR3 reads CASKTGGRGNQPQHF. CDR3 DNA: TGTGCCAGCAAAACAGGGGGCAGGGGCAATCAGCCCCAGCATTTT.

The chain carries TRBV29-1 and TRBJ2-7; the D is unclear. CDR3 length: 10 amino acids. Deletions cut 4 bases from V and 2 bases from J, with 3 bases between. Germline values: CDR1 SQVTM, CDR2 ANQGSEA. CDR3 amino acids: CSVGTYEQYF. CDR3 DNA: TGCAGCGTTGGGACCTACGAGCAGTACTTC.

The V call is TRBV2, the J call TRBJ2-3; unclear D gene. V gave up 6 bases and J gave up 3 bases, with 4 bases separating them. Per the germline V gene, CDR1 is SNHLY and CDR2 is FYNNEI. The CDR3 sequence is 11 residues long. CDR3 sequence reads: CASRETDTQYF. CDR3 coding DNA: TGTGCCAGCAGGGAGACAGATACGCAGTATTTT.

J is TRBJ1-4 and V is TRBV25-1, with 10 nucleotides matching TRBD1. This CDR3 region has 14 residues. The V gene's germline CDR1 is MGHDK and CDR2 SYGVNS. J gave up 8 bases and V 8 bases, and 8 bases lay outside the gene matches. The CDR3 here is CASGGTGEGEKLFF. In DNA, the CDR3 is TGTGCCAGCGGCGGGACAGGGGAAGGCGAAAAACTGTTTTTT.

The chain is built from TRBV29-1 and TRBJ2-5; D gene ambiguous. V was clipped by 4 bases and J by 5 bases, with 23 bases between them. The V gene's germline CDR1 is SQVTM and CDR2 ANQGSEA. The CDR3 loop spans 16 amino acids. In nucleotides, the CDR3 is TGCAGCGTTGTCGGATCCCCTCGGGCAGCTACTGAGACCCAGTACTTC. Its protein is CSVVGSPRAATETQYF.

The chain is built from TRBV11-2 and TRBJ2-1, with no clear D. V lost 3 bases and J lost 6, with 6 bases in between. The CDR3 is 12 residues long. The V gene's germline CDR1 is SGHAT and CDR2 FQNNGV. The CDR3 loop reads CASSFSVNEQFF. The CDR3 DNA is TGTGCCAGCAGCTTTTCGGTCAATGAGCAGTTCTTC.

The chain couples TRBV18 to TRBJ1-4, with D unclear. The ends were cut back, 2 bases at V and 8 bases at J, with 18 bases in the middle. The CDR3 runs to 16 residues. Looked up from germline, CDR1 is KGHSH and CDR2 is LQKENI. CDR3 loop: CASSPMEGPRMEKLFF. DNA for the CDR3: TGTGCCAGCTCACCAATGGAGGGTCCGAGGATGGAAAAACTGTTTTTT.

The CDR3 reads CASQDRGRGDTQYF. The DNA of the CDR3 is TGTGCCAGTCAGGACAGGGGGCGGGGAGATACGCAGTATTTT. This chain joins TRBV25-1 and TRBJ2-3; 11 positions agree with TRBD1. The CDR3 has 14 residues. Germline assignment: CDR1 MGHDK and CDR2 SYGVNS. Trimming at V came to 9 bases and at J to 5 bases, leaving 7 bases not matched to a gene.

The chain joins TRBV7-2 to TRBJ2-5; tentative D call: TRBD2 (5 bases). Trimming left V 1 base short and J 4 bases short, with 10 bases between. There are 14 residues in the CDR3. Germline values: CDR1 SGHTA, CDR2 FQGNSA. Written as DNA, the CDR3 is TGTGCCAGCAGCTTAGGAGGGAGTGGAGAGACCCAGTACTTC. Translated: CASSLGGSGETQYF.

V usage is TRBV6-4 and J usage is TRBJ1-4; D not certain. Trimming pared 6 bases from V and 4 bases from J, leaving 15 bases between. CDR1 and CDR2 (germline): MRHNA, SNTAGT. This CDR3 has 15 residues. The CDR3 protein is CASSELDGHNEKLFF. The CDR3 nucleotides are TGTGCCAGCAGCGAACTGGACGGGCATAATGAAAAACTGTTTTTT.

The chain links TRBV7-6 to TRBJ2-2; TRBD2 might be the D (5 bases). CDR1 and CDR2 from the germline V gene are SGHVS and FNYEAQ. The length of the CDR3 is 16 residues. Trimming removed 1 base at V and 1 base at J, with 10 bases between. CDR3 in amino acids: CASSLVPGKNTGELFF. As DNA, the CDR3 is TGTGCCAGCAGCTTAGTACCGGGGAAGAACACCGGGGAGCTGTTTTTT.

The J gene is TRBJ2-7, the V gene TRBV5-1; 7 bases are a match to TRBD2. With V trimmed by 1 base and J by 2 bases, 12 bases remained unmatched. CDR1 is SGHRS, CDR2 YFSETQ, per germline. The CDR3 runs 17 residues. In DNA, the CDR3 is TGCGCCAGCAGCTTGCCCGCCTTTTTGGGGGGGACCTACGAGCAGTACTTC. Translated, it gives CASSLPAFLGGTYEQYF.

The CDR3 protein is CASSLGQGNTYEQYF. The CDR3 DNA reads as TGCGCCAGCAGCTTGGGACAGGGAAACACCTACGAGCAGTACTTC. V usage is TRBV5-1 and J usage is TRBJ2-7, with TRBD1 matching 7 bases. The CDR3 has 15 residues. CDR1 SGHRS and CDR2 YFSETQ come from the germline V gene. V gave up 0 bases and J gave up 2 bases; unmatched junction bases: 5. The whole variable domain, remainder taken from reference TRBV5-1 and TRBJ2-7, is KAGVTQTPRYLIKTRGQQVTLSCSPISGHRSVSWYQQTPGQGLQFLFEYFSETQRNKGNFPGRFSGRQFSNSRSEMNVSTLELGDSALYLCASSLGQGNTYEQYFGPGTRLTVT.

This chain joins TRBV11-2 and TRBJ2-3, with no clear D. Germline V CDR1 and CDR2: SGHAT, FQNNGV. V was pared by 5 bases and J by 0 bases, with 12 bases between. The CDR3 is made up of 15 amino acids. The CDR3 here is CASSQHQISTDTQYF. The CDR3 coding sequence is TGTGCCAGCAGCCAGCATCAGATTAGCACAGATACGCAGTATTTT. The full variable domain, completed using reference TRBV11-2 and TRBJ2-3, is EAGVAQSPRYKIIEKRQSVAFWCNPISGHATLYWYQQILGQGPKLLIQFQNNGVVDDSQLPKDRFSAERLKGVDSTLKIQPAKLEDSAVYLCASSQHQISTDTQYFGPGTRLTVL.

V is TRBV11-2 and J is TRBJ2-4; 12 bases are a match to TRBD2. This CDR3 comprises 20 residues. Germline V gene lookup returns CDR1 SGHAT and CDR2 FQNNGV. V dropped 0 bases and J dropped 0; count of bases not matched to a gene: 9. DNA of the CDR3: TGTGCCAGCAGCTTAGATTGGGCTAGCGGGGGGGCCATAGCCAAAAACATTCAGTACTTC. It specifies CASSLDWASGGAIAKNIQYF.

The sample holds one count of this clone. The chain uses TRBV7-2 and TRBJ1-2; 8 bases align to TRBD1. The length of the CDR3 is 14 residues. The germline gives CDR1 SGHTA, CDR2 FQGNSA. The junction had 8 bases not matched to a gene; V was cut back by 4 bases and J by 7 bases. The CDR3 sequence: CASSSDRGRSGYTF. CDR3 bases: TGTGCCAGCAGCTCCGACAGGGGTCGCTCTGGCTACACCTTC.

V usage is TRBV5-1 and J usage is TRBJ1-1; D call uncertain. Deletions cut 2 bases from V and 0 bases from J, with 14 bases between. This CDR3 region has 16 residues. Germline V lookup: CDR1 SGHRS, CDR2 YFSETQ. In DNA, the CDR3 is TGCGCCAGCAGCTTTTCTTCTGGTCGCATGAACACTGAAGCTTTCTTT. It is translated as CASSFSSGRMNTEAFF.

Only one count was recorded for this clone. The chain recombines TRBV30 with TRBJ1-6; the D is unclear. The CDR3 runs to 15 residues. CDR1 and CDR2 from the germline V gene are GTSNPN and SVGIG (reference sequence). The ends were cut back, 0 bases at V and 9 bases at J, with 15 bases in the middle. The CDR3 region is CAWSVLGQETSPLHF. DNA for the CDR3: TGTGCCTGGAGTGTACTCGGGCAGGAGACTTCACCCCTCCACTTT.

CDR3 nucleotide sequence: TGTGCCTTAGAGACAGGGCGAGGAGAGACCCAGTACTTC. This encodes CALETGRGETQYF. The V call is TRBV30, the J call TRBJ2-5, with 7 bases fitting TRBD1. After removal of 7 bases from V and 4 bases from J, the junction contained 9 bases not matched to a gene. The CDR3 contains 13 residues. The germline CDR1 and CDR2 sequences are GTSNPN and SVGIG (reference sequence).

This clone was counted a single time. The CDR3 sequence is CASSRAGQWSSGANVLTF. CDR3 DNA: TGTGCCAGCAGCCGTGCGGGACAGTGGAGCTCTGGGGCCAACGTCCTGACTTTC. The chain uses TRBV7-9 and TRBJ2-6; weak D call: TRBD1 (7 bases). CDR1 and CDR2 from the germline V gene are SEHNR and FQNEAQ (reference sequence). Trimming removed 5 bases at V and 0 bases at J, with 17 bases between. The CDR3 extends over 18 amino acids.